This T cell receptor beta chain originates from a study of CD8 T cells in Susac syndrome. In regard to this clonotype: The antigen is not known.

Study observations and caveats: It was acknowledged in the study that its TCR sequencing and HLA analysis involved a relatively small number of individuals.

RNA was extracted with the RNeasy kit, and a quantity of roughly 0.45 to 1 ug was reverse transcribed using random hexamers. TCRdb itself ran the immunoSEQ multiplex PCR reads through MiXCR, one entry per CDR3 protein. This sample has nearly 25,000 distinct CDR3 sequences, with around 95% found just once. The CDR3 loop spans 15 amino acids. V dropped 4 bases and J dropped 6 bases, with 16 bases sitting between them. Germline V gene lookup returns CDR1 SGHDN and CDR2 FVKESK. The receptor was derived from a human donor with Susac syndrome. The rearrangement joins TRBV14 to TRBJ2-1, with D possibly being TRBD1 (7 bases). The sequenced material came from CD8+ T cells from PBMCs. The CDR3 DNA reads TGTGCCAGCAGCCGTGAGGATCAGGGGGGCAATGAGCAGTTCTTC. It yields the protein CASSREDQGGNEQFF.